A single sample is the source of the 29 T cell receptor beta chains below, sequenced in a study of control samples from healthy donors and cancer patients. This table comes from immunoSEQ multiplex PCR, and its TCRdb copy is limited to in-frame clones, with some not included. The sample has more than 95,000 clones; roughly 87% are singletons. The material sequenced was blood. Every receptor here comes from a man younger than 35 in good health.

The rearrangement joins TRBV10-1 to TRBJ2-1, with TRBD2 matching 14 bases. Germline trimming cut 6 bases from V and 5 bases from J; bases unmatched to any gene: 3. Germline loops: CDR1 WNHNN, CDR2 SYGVQD (reference sequence). The length of the CDR3 is 15 residues. The CDR3 DNA is TGCGCCAGCAGCGGGGGACTAGCGGGAGACAATGAGCAGTTCTTC. Encoded protein: CASSGGLAGDNEQFF.

The chain recombines TRBV7-3 with TRBJ2-5; D may correspond to TRBD1 or TRBD2 (5 bases each). In germline, CDR1 is SGHTA, CDR2 FQGTGA. This CDR3 is 14 amino acids long. Deletions cut 5 bases from V and 4 bases from J, with 14 bases between. CDR3 amino acids: CASSQGDSGETQYF. In nucleotides, the CDR3 is TGTGCCAGCAGCCAGGGAGACAGCGGAGAGACCCAGTACTTC.

V usage is TRBV27 and J usage is TRBJ2-7; 7 nucleotides match TRBD1. From germline, CDR1 is MNHEY and CDR2 SMNVEV (reference sequence). The CDR3 consists of 14 residues. V was pared by 2 bases and J by 2 bases, with 3 bases of the junction left unmatched. CDR3 in amino acids: CASSLEGAAYEQYF. Written as DNA, the CDR3 is TGTGCCAGCAGTTTAGAGGGGGCGGCCTACGAGCAGTACTTC.

V usage is TRBV28 and J usage is TRBJ1-2, with 7 bases lining up with TRBD1. CDR1 is MDHEN, CDR2 SYDVKM, per germline. V lost 6 bases and J lost 6; bases outside the gene matches: 10. This CDR3 comprises 14 residues. CDR3 in amino acids: CASSTPDRVNGYTF. The CDR3 coding sequence is TGTGCCAGCAGCACTCCCGACAGGGTAAATGGCTACACCTTC.

V is TRBV7-2 and J is TRBJ1-2; D remains unclear. Trimming stripped 2 bases from V and 7 bases from J, with 11 bases between. Germline CDR1 is SGHTA and CDR2 is FQGNSA. CDR3 length: 13 amino acids. CDR3 loop: CASSLQPGSGYTF. The CDR3 DNA sequence: TGTGCCAGCAGCTTACAACCGGGCTCTGGCTACACCTTC.

The chain has TRBV30 and TRBJ2-7; 8 nucleotides agree with TRBD1. CDR3 length: 13 residues. Germline V gene lookup returns CDR1 GTSNPN and CDR2 SVGIG (reference sequence). V dropped 3 bases and J dropped 6; count of bases not matched to a gene: 7. The CDR3: CAWRGRGQGEQYF. As DNA, the CDR3 is TGTGCCTGGAGAGGCAGGGGGCAGGGCGAGCAGTACTTC. The full variable domain, its missing parts supplied by reference TRBV30 and TRBJ2-7, is SQTIHQWPATLVQPVGSPLSLECTVEGTSNPNLYWYRQAAGRGLQLLFYSVGIGQISSEVPQNLSASRPQDRQFILSSKKLLLSDSGFYLCAWRGRGQGEQYFGPGTRLTVT.

V usage is TRBV28 and J usage is TRBJ1-5; D gene ambiguous. V was pared by 8 bases and J by 3 bases, with 14 bases between. Germline lookup yields CDR1 MDHEN and CDR2 SYDVKM. The CDR3 runs 14 residues. The CDR3 reads CASRLRVFNQPQHF. The CDR3 nucleotides read TGTGCCAGCCGGCTTCGGGTGTTCAATCAGCCCCAGCATTTT.

This chain connects TRBV2 to TRBJ2-7; perhaps TRBD1 as D (5 bases). CDR3 size: 16 residues. Trimming took off 8 bases at V and 5 bases at J, with 25 bases between the two ends. CDR1 and CDR2 from the germline V gene are SNHLY and FYNNEI. DNA for the CDR3: TGTGCCAGCTTGGGGCAGAACTCGATCTTTAATAACGAGCAGTACTTC. Translating gives CASLGQNSIFNNEQYF.

J is TRBJ1-1 and V is TRBV5-4, with D possibly TRBD1 on 6 matching bases. The germline V gene encodes CDR1 SGHNT and CDR2 YYREEE (reference sequence). This CDR3 region has 14 residues. The V gene lost 3 bases and the J gene lost 4 bases, with 13 bases spanning the gap. The CDR3 region has the DNA TGTGCCAGCAGCTCCCCGGGGGCGGCCACTGAAGCTTTCTTT. Its translation is CASSSPGAATEAFF.

In its sample, this clone was seen a few times. The chain carries TRBV14 and TRBJ2-4; no clear D. Germline-derived CDR1 and CDR2 are SGHDN and FVKESK. The V end lost 8 bases, the J end lost 0 bases, and 11 bases lay between the germline ends. This CDR3 has 14 amino acids. The CDR3 sequence: CASSLWGAKNIQYF. The CDR3 DNA reads as TGTGCCAGCTCCTTGTGGGGAGCCAAAAACATTCAGTACTTC.

The sample holds a few counts of this clone. The V and J genes are TRBV6-5 and TRBJ1-5; D is uncertain. Germline values: CDR1 MNHEY, CDR2 SVGAGI. V dropped 2 bases and J dropped 2 bases, with 13 bases sitting between them. The CDR3 covers 16 residues. The CDR3 sequence is CASSYLPRGGNQPQHF. CDR3 coding DNA: TGTGCCAGCAGTTACCTACCTAGAGGCGGCAATCAGCCCCAGCATTTT.

The chain joins TRBV5-6 to TRBJ1-2; 7 bases align to TRBD1. V dropped 4 bases and J dropped 2; count of bases not matched to a gene: 2. Germline V CDR1 and CDR2: SGHDT, YYEEEE. The CDR3 has 13 amino acids. CDR3 nucleotides: TGTGCCAGCAGCCCGGGACAGAACTATGGCTACACCTTC. Translating it yields CASSPGQNYGYTF.

The chain links TRBV5-1 to TRBJ2-1, with a possible D match to TRBD2 (6 bases). The CDR3 consists of 15 residues. V was trimmed by 0 bases and J by 10 bases, leaving 17 bases between them. Per germline, CDR1 SGHRS and CDR2 YFSETQ. CDR3 region: CASSLVTSPDGEQFF. CDR3 DNA sequence: TGCGCCAGCAGCTTGGTTACTAGCCCAGACGGGGAGCAGTTCTTC. The entire variable domain, with the rest obtained from reference TRBV5-1 and TRBJ2-1, is as follows: KAGVTQTPRYLIKTRGQQVTLSCSPISGHRSVSWYQQTPGQGLQFLFEYFSETQRNKGNFPGRFSGRQFSNSRSEMNVSTLELGDSALYLCASSLVTSPDGEQFFGPGTRLTVL.

This sequence joins TRBV9 and TRBJ2-1; 7 bases map to TRBD2. Looked up from germline, CDR1 is SGDLS and CDR2 is YYNGEE. The length of the CDR3 is 16 residues. V lost 0 bases to trimming and J lost 3 bases; unmatched junction nucleotides: 6. The CDR3 spells CASSVVGGSYYNEQFF. In DNA form, the CDR3 reads TGTGCCAGCAGCGTAGTAGGCGGGAGTTACTACAATGAGCAGTTCTTC.

The chain has TRBV11-1 and TRBJ1-2, with no clear D. Germline CDR1 is SGHAT and CDR2 is FQDESV (reference sequence). Trimming removed 4 bases from V and 7 bases from J, with 16 bases in between. This CDR3 contains 14 residues. The CDR3 here is CASSWVARSGGYTF. The CDR3 coding sequence is TGTGCCAGCAGCTGGGTGGCCAGGTCGGGTGGCTACACCTTC.

Only one count was recorded for this clone. This sequence joins TRBV9 and TRBJ1-3, with D unresolved. Trimming removed 0 bases at V and 1 base at J, with 14 bases between. Germline assignment: CDR1 SGDLS and CDR2 YYNGEE. The CDR3 loop spans 17 amino acids. DNA of the CDR3: TGTGCCAGCAGCGTAGAGGGTCCGAGGAGATCTGGAAACACCATATATTTT. The encoded protein is CASSVEGPRRSGNTIYF. Based on the CDR3 plus reference TRBV9 and TRBJ1-3, the full variable domain is DSGVTQTPKHLITATGQRVTLRCSPRSGDLSVYWYQQSLDQGLQFLIQYYNGEERAKGNILERFSAQQFPDLHSELNLSSLELGDSALYFCASSVEGPRRSGNTIYFGEGSWLTVV.

This chain connects TRBV11-3 to TRBJ1-1; the D is unclear. This CDR3 region has 12 residues. The ends were cut back, 3 bases at V and 4 bases at J, with 6 bases in the middle. CDR1 SGHNT and CDR2 YENEEA come from the germline V gene. This CDR3 reads CASSFRSTEAFF. In DNA form, the CDR3 reads TGTGCCAGCAGCTTTCGTTCCACTGAAGCTTTCTTT.

This clone has only one observation. The V gene is TRBV6-4, the J gene TRBJ1-2; D remains unclear. V gave up 0 bases and J gave up 0 bases, with 8 bases separating them. The V gene's germline CDR1 is MRHNA and CDR2 SNTAGT. CDR3 length: 15 residues. The DNA for the CDR3 is TGTGCCAGCAGTGACTCTTTAGGGCCTAACTATGGCTACACCTTC. Translation gives CASSDSLGPNYGYTF.

V usage is TRBV11-2 and J usage is TRBJ2-1, with D unclear. There are 12 residues in the CDR3. Germline assignment: CDR1 SGHAT and CDR2 FQNNGV. V was trimmed by 3 bases and J by 7 bases, leaving 7 bases between them. The CDR3 reads CASSFLPNEQFF. CDR3 nucleotide sequence: TGTGCCAGCAGCTTCCTACCTAATGAGCAGTTCTTC. Using reference TRBV11-2 and TRBJ2-1 for the parts outside the CDR3, the full variable domain is EAGVAQSPRYKIIEKRQSVAFWCNPISGHATLYWYQQILGQGPKLLIQFQNNGVVDDSQLPKDRFSAERLKGVDSTLKIQPAKLEDSAVYLCASSFLPNEQFFGPGTRLTVL.

The chain recombines TRBV24-1 with TRBJ2-1, with D possibly matching TRBD2 (6 bases). CDR1 is KGHDR, CDR2 SFDVKD, per germline. The CDR3 covers 16 residues. V shed 3 bases and J shed 3 bases, with 14 bases lying between them. As DNA, the CDR3 is TGTGCCACCAGTGATCCCCAGACTAGTAGCTACAATGAGCAGTTCTTC. This sequence encodes CATSDPQTSSYNEQFF.

The rearrangement joins TRBV28 to TRBJ2-1; the match to TRBD2 covers 13 bases. The CDR3 contains 20 residues. CDR1 and CDR2 from the germline V gene are MDHEN and SYDVKM. V lost 5 bases, J lost 0 bases, and 13 bases stayed unmatched. The CDR3 loop reads CASSQPGLAGLKSSYNEQFF. CDR3 bases: TGTGCCAGCAGTCAACCGGGACTAGCGGGACTTAAAAGCTCCTACAATGAGCAGTTCTTC.

The rearrangement uses TRBV11-3 and TRBJ2-5, with D perhaps matching TRBD2 (6 bases). V lost 0 bases to trimming and J lost 4 bases, with 12 bases between them. Germline V gene data show CDR1 as SGHNT and CDR2 as YENEEA. This CDR3 contains 15 residues. The CDR3 reads CASSLDYGSVETQYF. CDR3 bases: TGTGCCAGCAGCTTAGACTACGGGAGCGTAGAGACCCAGTACTTC.

This chain connects TRBV29-1 to TRBJ2-3; 7 bases line up with TRBD1. V trimming: 8 bases; J trimming: 2 bases; junction bases outside the gene matches: 7. Looked up from germline, CDR1 is SQVTM and CDR2 is ANQGSEA. The CDR3 runs to 13 residues. The DNA for the CDR3 is TGCAGCATAAAACAGGGGATCACAGATACGCAGTATTTT. Protein: CSIKQGITDTQYF.

The genes are TRBV13 and TRBJ2-7, with D possibly TRBD1 on 6 matching bases. The germline V gene has CDR1 PRHDT and CDR2 FYEKMQ (reference sequence). The CDR3 runs 13 residues. The V end was cut by 3 bases, the J end by 5 bases, with 11 bases between. CDR3 sequence (DNA): TGTGCCAGCAGCTTTCAGGGGCGGGACGAGCAGTACTTC. Residues: CASSFQGRDEQYF.

The gene calls are TRBV9 and TRBJ1-1; the D gene is possibly TRBD1 (5 bases). The CDR3 covers 14 residues. The V and J ends lost 3 bases and 1 base respectively, with 10 bases between them. CDR1 and CDR2 from the germline V gene are SGDLS and YYNGEE. The CDR3 bases are TGTGCCAGCAGCGCACAGGCACGGAACACTGAAGCTTTCTTT. This translates into CASSAQARNTEAFF.

The chain has TRBV14 and TRBJ2-5; D is unclear. Germline V gives CDR1 SGHDN, CDR2 FVKESK. This CDR3 spans 13 amino acids. Trimming cost V 1 base and J 4 bases, with 7 bases left between them. CDR3 sequence reads: CASSQGRGETQYF. CDR3 DNA: TGTGCCAGCAGCCAAGGTCGAGGAGAGACCCAGTACTTC.

The rearrangement joins TRBV6-2 or TRBV6-3 to TRBJ2-1, with TRBD2 identical over 11 bases. The CDR3 extends over 15 amino acids. The V and J ends lost 5 bases and 9 bases, in that order; junction bases with no gene match: 9. Germline V gene lookup returns CDR1 MNHEY and CDR2 SVGEGT. CDR3 nucleotides: TGTGCCAGCAGTCCCCGGATAGCGGGAGGGACTGAGCAGTTCTTC. This encodes CASSPRIAGGTEQFF.

The chain has TRBV10-3 and TRBJ2-1; 8 bases map to TRBD2. J gave up 7 bases and V 8 bases, and 4 bases lay outside the gene matches. This CDR3 is built from 12 residues. CDR1 ENHRY and CDR2 SYGVKD come from the germline V gene. CDR3 nucleotide sequence: TGTGCCATCGGTCGGGAGGGAAATGAGCAGTTCTTC. Translation: CAIGREGNEQFF.

This clone is labeled medium-sized (0.01 to 0.1%). J is TRBJ1-1 and V is TRBV6-6, with D possibly being TRBD1 (6 bases). The CDR3 sequence is 14 residues long. Germline V CDR1 and CDR2: MNHNY, SVGAGI (reference sequence). Between the trimmed V and J ends, which lost 6 bases and 0 bases, there was a span of 11 bases. CDR3 region: CASSRTAMNTEAFF. The DNA of the CDR3 is TGTGCCAGCAGCAGGACAGCGATGAACACTGAAGCTTTCTTT.